The T cell receptor (beta chain) under discussion was sequenced for a study of PD-1 blockade in classical Hodgkin lymphoma. Notes on the study in general: Complete responders started with a diversity level that resembled newly diagnosed patients at baseline. Patients starting nivolumab under 1 year after ASCT were excluded.

In regard to this clone: Its antigen remains unidentified.

CDR1 is SGHRS and CDR2 is YFSETQ in the germline V gene. V was shortened by 0 bases and J by 2 bases, with 11 bases between the two germline ends. This CDR3 has 16 amino acids. The method was immunoSEQ multiplex PCR; TCRdb's version includes in-frame clones alone and lacks a portion of them. The repertoire holds 10,000 to 15,000 clones, with 80% to 85% as singletons. Each patient relapsed following autologous stem cell transplantation, and prior brentuximab vedotin exposure differed. This sequence was found in a human donor with classical Hodgkin lymphoma. The chain has TRBV5-1 and TRBJ2-2, with a tentative D call TRBD2 (5 bases). Sequenced here: peripheral blood mononuclear cells (PBMCs), sampled at baseline. DNA of the CDR3: TGCGCCAGCAGCTTGGTGGTAAGCGGCAACACCGGGGAGCTGTTTTTT. Its protein product is CASSLVVSGNTGELFF. Together with reference TRBV5-1 and TRBJ2-2, the CDR3 gives the full variable domain: KAGVTQTPRYLIKTRGQQVTLSCSPISGHRSVSWYQQTPGQGLQFLFEYFSETQRNKGNFPGRFSGRQFSNSRSEMNVSTLELGDSALYLCASSLVVSGNTGELFFGEGSRLTVL.